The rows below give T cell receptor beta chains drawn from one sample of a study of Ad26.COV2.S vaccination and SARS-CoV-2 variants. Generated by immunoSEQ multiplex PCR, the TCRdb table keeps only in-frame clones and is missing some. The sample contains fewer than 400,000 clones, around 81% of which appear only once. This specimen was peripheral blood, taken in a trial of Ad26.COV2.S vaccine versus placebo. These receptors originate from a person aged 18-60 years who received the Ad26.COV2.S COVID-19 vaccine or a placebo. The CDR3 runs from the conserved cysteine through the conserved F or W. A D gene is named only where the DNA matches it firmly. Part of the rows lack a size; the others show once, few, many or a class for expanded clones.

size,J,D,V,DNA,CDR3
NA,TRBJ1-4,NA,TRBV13,TGTGCCAGCAGCTTGAGTACAGGCTCTAATGAAAAACTGTTTTTT,CASSLSTGSNEKLFF
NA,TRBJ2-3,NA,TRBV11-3,TGTGCCAGCAGCTTAGGTGGCACAGATACGCAGTATTTT,CASSLGGTDTQYF
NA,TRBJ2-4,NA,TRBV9,TGTGCCAGCAGCGTAGCAGGGGGGCTGGCCAAAAACATTCAGTACTTC,CASSVAGGLAKNIQYF
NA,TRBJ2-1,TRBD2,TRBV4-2,TGTGCCAGCAGCCAAGAGAGGGAGGGCAAGCAGTTCTTC,CASSQEREGKQFF
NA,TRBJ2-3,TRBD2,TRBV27,TGTGCCAGCCATCCATGGGTTAGCGGGGGTCCCACAGATACGCAGTATTTT,CASHPWVSGGPTDTQYF
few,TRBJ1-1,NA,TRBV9,TGTGCCACCCTAAATTCATCCGGGGCTGAAGCTTTCTTT,CATLNSSGAEAFF
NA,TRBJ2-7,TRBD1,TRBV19,TGTGCCAGTAGTTTCCCCACGGGACAGGGGACCCACGAGCAGTACTTC,CASSFPTGQGTHEQYF
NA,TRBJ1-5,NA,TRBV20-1,TGCAGTGCTGAGGCGGAGCCCCAGCATTTT,CSAEAEPQHF
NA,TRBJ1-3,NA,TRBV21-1,TGTGCCAGCAGCAATAAGGCGGATGCACTTATCTCTGGAAACACCATATATTTT,CASSNKADALISGNTIYF
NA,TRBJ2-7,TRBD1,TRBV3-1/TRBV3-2,TGTGCCAGCAGCTCTGGGTACAGGGGCCACGAGCAGTACTTC,CASSSGYRGHEQYF
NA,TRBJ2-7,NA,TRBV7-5,TGTGTCAGAAGCTCATTTATTCTAACGACAGGAACCTACGAGCAGTACTTC,CVRSSFILTTGTYEQYF
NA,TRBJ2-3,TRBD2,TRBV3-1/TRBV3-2,TGTGCCAGCAGCCAAGATCCCCAGCTAGCGGGGCGGACAGATACGCAGTATTTT,CASSQDPQLAGRTDTQYF
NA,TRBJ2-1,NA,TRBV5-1,TGCGCCAGCAGCTTTTTTTACAGCTCCTACAATGAGCAGTTCTTC,CASSFFYSSYNEQFF
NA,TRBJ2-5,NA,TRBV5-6,TGTGCCAGCAGTCTCCCCTCGGGGACCCAGTACTTC,CASSLPSGTQYF
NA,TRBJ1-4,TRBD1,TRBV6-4,TGTGCCACCCCGGGGACAGGGACGTTTGATAATGAAAAACTGTTTTTT,CATPGTGTFDNEKLFF
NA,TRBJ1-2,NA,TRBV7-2,TGTGCCAGCAGCTTAGGAGGAACACCCGTCGGCTACACCTTC,CASSLGGTPVGYTF
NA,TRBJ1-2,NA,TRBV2,TGTGCCAGCAGCCTTTACGTGCTAGGGAACAGGGCCGATGGCTACACCTTC,CASSLYVLGNRADGYTF
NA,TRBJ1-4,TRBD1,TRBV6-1,TGTGCCAGCAGTGAAGCTGGGAAAACAGGGGGGCGCCCTAATGAAAAACTGTTTTTT,CASSEAGKTGGRPNEKLFF
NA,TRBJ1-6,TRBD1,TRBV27,TGTGCCAGCAGTTTGGGGCCTTCCGGGACAGGGTCTAATTCACCCCTCCACTTT,CASSLGPSGTGSNSPLHF
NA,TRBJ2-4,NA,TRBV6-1,TGTGCCAGCAGCGAAGACTACCATTTAGCCAAAAACATTCAGTACTTC,CASSEDYHLAKNIQYF
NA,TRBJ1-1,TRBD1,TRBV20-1,TGCAGTGCTAGTACAGGGGGCGGTGACACTGAAGCTTTCTTT,CSASTGGGDTEAFF
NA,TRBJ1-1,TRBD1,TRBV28,TGTGCCGTCCGGGACAGGCGACAGGGGGCTTTCTTT,CAVRDRRQGAFF
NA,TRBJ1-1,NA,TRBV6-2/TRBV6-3,TGTGCCAGCAGTTATTATCCCGGGGACAAAGCTTTCTTT,CASSYYPGDKAFF
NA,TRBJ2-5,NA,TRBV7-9,TGTGCCAGCAGTATAACCGGCAATCAGTACTTC,CASSITGNQYF
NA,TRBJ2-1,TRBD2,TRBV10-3,TGTGCCAGCAGCCCTGGACTAGCGGGCACCAATGAGCAGTTCTTC,CASSPGLAGTNEQFF
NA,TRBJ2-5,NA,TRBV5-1,TGCGCCAGCAGCCCAAGCTCTCAAGAGACCCAGTACTTC,CASSPSSQETQYF
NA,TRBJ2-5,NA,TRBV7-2,TGTGCCAGCAGCTTACTGGTTGGCAGTGTCCAAGAGACCCAGTACTTC,CASSLLVGSVQETQYF
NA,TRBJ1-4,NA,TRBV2,TGTGCCAGCAGTGGGGGGGGGACTAATGAAAAACTGTTTTTT,CASSGGGTNEKLFF
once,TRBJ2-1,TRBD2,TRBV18,TGTGCCAGCTCACAGCCGGGACTAGCGGGGACAAGCTCCTACAATGAGCAGTTCTTC,CASSQPGLAGTSSYNEQFF
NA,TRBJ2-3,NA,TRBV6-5,TGTGCCAGCAGTCTCGCGTCGAGGGGTGATACGCAGTATTTT,CASSLASRGDTQYF
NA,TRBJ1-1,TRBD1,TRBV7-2,TGTGCCAGCAGCTCTACAGGGGGCGACACTGAAGCTTTCTTT,CASSSTGGDTEAFF
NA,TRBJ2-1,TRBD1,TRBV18,TGTGCCAGCTCGGCTGACAGGGGGTCTTCCAATGAGCAGTTCTTC,CASSADRGSSNEQFF
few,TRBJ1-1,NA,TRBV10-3,TGTGCCATCAGTGAGTCGAACAGGGAAACTTTCTTT,CAISESNRETFF